This entry features one T cell receptor beta chain sequence. The data were obtained in a study of blood T cell repertoires in COVID-19. The germline V gene has CDR1 LGHNA and CDR2 YNFKEQ. Trimming removed 3 bases from V and 7 bases from J; junction bases left unmatched: 10. The CDR3 runs 17 residues. Assay used: immunoSEQ multiplex PCR; TCRdb lists only in-frame clones, some missing. The sample has about 150,000 clones, around 82% seen once. The chain uses TRBV4-2 and TRBJ1-5, with 12 bases fitting TRBD1. The TCR sequence derives from a man in his fifties or sixties with acute or convalescent COVID-19. The sequenced sample was peripheral blood. In DNA form, the CDR3 reads TGTGCCAGCAGCCATATCGGGACAGGGGGCGGGAAGCAGCCCCAGCATTTT. Translating it yields CASSHIGTGGGKQPQHF.